Below are 24 T cell receptor beta chains sequenced from a single sample in a study of blood T cells in healthy people across ages. Primers used in a second PCR of about 6 to 11 cycles were a sample-barcoded 5' primer and a J-beta primer mix. TCRdb re-called the 5' RACE reads with MiXCR, one entry per CDR3 protein. The sample holds around 650,000 distinct CDR3 sequences, over 40% seen once. The sequencing input was blood. All receptors come from an elderly man in good health.

As for this clonotype: With a much larger clone just one base away, this may be a read error. The V gene is TRBV7-2, the J gene TRBJ2-5; possibly TRBD1 or TRBD2 for D (6 bases each). Germline V gene sequence: CDR1 SGHTA, CDR2 FQGNSA. The CDR3 runs to 14 residues. With 5 bases removed from V and 11 bases from J, the gap between germline ends came to 21 bases. CDR3 residues: CASSRTNGGGEQYF. The CDR3 DNA is TGTGCCAGCAGCCGGACTAACGGGGGCGGAGAGCAGTACTTC.

The chain is built from TRBV7-9 and TRBJ2-5; D remains unclear. Germline assignment: CDR1 SEHNR and CDR2 FQNEAQ (reference sequence). The ends were cut back, 7 bases at V and 4 bases at J, with 10 bases in the middle. This CDR3 region has 12 residues. The CDR3 DNA reads as TGTGCCAGCATCTTTCTTACAGAGACCCAGTACTTC. This gives the protein CASIFLTETQYF. The full variable domain, with the rest looked up from reference TRBV7-9 and TRBJ2-5, is DTGVSQNPRHKITKRGQNVTFRCDPISEHNRLYWYRQTLGQGPEFLTYFQNEAQLEKSRLLSDRFSAERPKGSFSTLEIQRTEQGDSAMYLCASIFLTETQYFGPGTRLLVL.

The CDR3 reads CAISEDEWTEAFF. CDR3 DNA sequence: TGTGCCATCAGTGAGGATGAATGGACTGAAGCTTTCTTT. V is TRBV10-3 and J is TRBJ1-1, with D unresolved. Trimming pared 2 bases from V and 5 bases from J, leaving 9 bases between. The CDR3 spans 13 residues. Germline CDR1 is ENHRY and CDR2 is SYGVKD.

The genes are TRBV11-2 and TRBJ2-2; no firm D call. Trimming took off 1 base at V and 2 bases at J, with 8 bases between the two ends. There are 15 residues in the CDR3. CDR1 SGHAT and CDR2 FQNNGV come from the germline V gene. The chain's CDR3 is CASSLGKSNTGELFF. CDR3 DNA sequence: TGTGCCAGCAGCTTAGGGAAATCCAACACCGGGGAGCTGTTTTTT.

This chain connects TRBV15 to TRBJ2-7; the match to TRBD1 covers 7 bases. This CDR3 region has 16 residues. In germline, CDR1 is LNHNV, CDR2 YYDKDF (reference sequence). Germline trimming cut 4 bases from V and 1 base from J; bases unmatched to any gene: 10. CDR3 region: CATSTTTGTASYEQYF. The CDR3 DNA reads as TGTGCCACCAGCACAACCACCGGGACAGCGTCCTACGAGCAGTACTTC.

The rearrangement links TRBV7-2 to TRBJ1-1, with 9 bases lining up with TRBD1. The CDR3 has 16 residues. V lost 1 base and J lost 4; bases outside the gene matches: 7. Germline loops: CDR1 SGHTA, CDR2 FQGNSA. CDR3 bases: TGTGCCAGCAGCTTAGGAAGTCAGACAGGGGGCACTGAAGCTTTCTTT. Translation: CASSLGSQTGGTEAFF.

V is TRBV29-1 and J is TRBJ2-3; D unclear. CDR1 and CDR2 (germline): SQVTM, ANQGSEA. The CDR3 is 12 residues long. Trimming shortened V by 4 bases and J by 0 bases, and 5 bases separated the two germline ends. The CDR3 reads CSVGKSTDTQYF. CDR3 nucleotide sequence: TGCAGCGTTGGGAAGAGCACAGATACGCAGTATTTT.

In its sample, this clonotype was seen once. This sequence joins TRBV5-1 and TRBJ1-2; D might be TRBD1 (6 bases). CDR3 length equals 15 residues. Trimming removed 3 bases at V and 7 bases at J, with 19 bases between. Germline V gene lookup returns CDR1 SGHRS and CDR2 YFSETQ. DNA for the CDR3: TGCGCCAGCAGCTCAACAGGGTCAGCCGCGTCTGGCTACACCTTC. Protein sequence: CASSSTGSAASGYTF. The full variable domain, in which reference TRBV5-1 and TRBJ1-2 provide the parts outside the CDR3, is KAGVTQTPRYLIKTRGQQVTLSCSPISGHRSVSWYQQTPGQGLQFLFEYFSETQRNKGNFPGRFSGRQFSNSRSEMNVSTLELGDSALYLCASSSTGSAASGYTFGSGTRLTVV.

This chain uses TRBV28 with TRBJ1-1, with 9 bases matching TRBD1. V gave up 6 bases and J gave up 6 bases; unmatched junction bases: 8. There are 14 residues in the CDR3. Germline V gene sequence: CDR1 MDHEN, CDR2 SYDVKM. CDR3 residues: CASRFPGQGSEAFF. CDR3 DNA: TGTGCCAGCAGATTTCCGGGACAGGGTTCTGAAGCTTTCTTT.

This sequence joins TRBV6-2 or TRBV6-3 and TRBJ1-6; TRBD1 is a possible D gene (5 bases). The CDR3 is made up of 14 amino acids. V dropped 10 bases and J dropped 7 bases, with 17 bases sitting between them. CDR1 and CDR2 (germline): MNHEY, SVGEGT. The CDR3 DNA is TGTGCCATCATGAAGGACAACCCGAATTCACCCCTCCACTTT. It is translated as CAIMKDNPNSPLHF.

This clonotype came up a few times. V and J are TRBV20-1 and TRBJ2-5, with 10 bases aligning to TRBD2. CDR3 size: 16 residues. Germline V CDR1 and CDR2: DFQATT, SNEGSKA (reference sequence). V gave up 8 bases and J gave up 8 bases; unmatched junction bases: 20. The CDR3 reads CSSFPAGGGTRRTQYF. CDR3 DNA sequence: TGCAGTTCATTTCCAGCGGGAGGGGGTACAAGAAGAACCCAGTACTTC.

This clonotype was counted a single time. Sequence at one end of the junction differs from germline and may be a read error. The chain joins TRBV20-1 to TRBJ2-1; TRBD2 aligns across 8 bases. Germline V gives CDR1 DFQATT, CDR2 SNEGSKA (reference sequence). This CDR3 comprises 17 residues. The CDR3 bases are TGCAGTGCTAGAGATACTAGCGGAAAGTTCTCCTACAATGGGCAGTTCTTC. Translating gives CSARDTSGKFSYNGQFF.

This chain connects TRBV7-2 to TRBJ1-3, with TRBD1 matching 8 bases. V was clipped by 1 base and J by 2 bases; unmatched bases: 13. The CDR3 is 19 residues long. CDR1 SGHTA and CDR2 FQGNSA come from the germline V gene. This CDR3 reads CASSLGTGNPGMAGNTIYF. CDR3 in DNA: TGTGCCAGCAGCTTAGGGACAGGGAACCCCGGGATGGCTGGAAACACCATATATTTT.

This clonotype was seen only a few times. The chain combines TRBV7-2 with TRBJ2-3; 9 nucleotides align to TRBD2. The V and J ends lost 5 bases and 1 base, in that order; junction bases with no gene match: 7. There are 16 residues in the CDR3. Per germline, CDR1 SGHTA and CDR2 FQGNSA. CDR3 region: CASSTPASGGTDTQYF. The CDR3 DNA reads as TGTGCCAGCAGCACGCCCGCTAGCGGGGGCACAGATACGCAGTATTTT. Full variable domain (missing parts from reference TRBV7-2 and TRBJ2-3): GAGVSQSPSNKVTEKGKDVELRCDPISGHTALYWYRQSLGQGLEFLIYFQGNSAPDKSGLPSDRFSAERTGGSVSTLTIQRTQQEDSAVYLCASSTPASGGTDTQYFGPGTRLTVL.

The table lists this clonotype with many counts. The chain employs TRBV7-8 and TRBJ2-7, with a tentative D call TRBD2 (5 bases). Trimming removed 4 bases at V and 4 bases at J, with 20 bases between. This CDR3 region has 16 residues. Germline V gene data show CDR1 as SGHVS and CDR2 as FQNEAQ. The CDR3 coding sequence is TGTGCCAGCAGCTCGACGGTTGCGGGTCCCCTTTACGAGCAGTACTTC. Translated, it gives CASSSTVAGPLYEQYF.

In its sample, this clonotype was seen many times. The chain is built from TRBV24-1 and TRBJ2-5; possibly TRBD1 or TRBD2 for D (5 bases each). Trimming left V 2 bases short and J 5 bases short, with 11 bases between. The CDR3 spans 14 residues. Germline V CDR1 and CDR2: KGHDR, SFDVKD. The DNA of the CDR3 is TGTGCCACCAGTGATTGGGGGACCTCGGAGACCCAGTACTTC. As protein: CATSDWGTSETQYF.

V is TRBV15 and J is TRBJ2-5; 8 bases map to TRBD1. In germline, CDR1 is LNHNV, CDR2 YYDKDF (reference sequence). The V gene end was trimmed by 8 bases and the J gene end by 7 bases; junction bases not matched to a gene: 15. This CDR3 region has 15 residues. The CDR3 here is CATATGDSLGGTQYF. CDR3 in DNA: TGTGCCACCGCGACAGGGGATTCTCTGGGGGGGACCCAGTACTTC.

The chain couples TRBV9 to TRBJ2-5; TRBD1 matches 9 bases. Looked up from germline, CDR1 is SGDLS and CDR2 is YYNGEE. Trimming cost V 3 bases and J 5 bases; bases outside gene matches: 11. The CDR3 runs 16 residues. The CDR3 DNA is TGTGCCAGCAGCGCCATCGGAGGGACAGGGATTGAGACCCAGTACTTC. This encodes CASSAIGGTGIETQYF.

The chain couples TRBV19 to TRBJ2-7, with TRBD1 matching 8 bases. The junction had 10 bases not matched to a gene; V was cut back by 5 bases and J by 7 bases. This CDR3 spans 14 amino acids. In germline, CDR1 is LNHDA, CDR2 SQIVND (reference sequence). The CDR3 loop is CASSPRQGPGEQYF. The CDR3 region has the DNA TGTGCCAGTAGTCCGCGACAGGGGCCTGGGGAGCAGTACTTC. The complete variable domain, with remaining parts taken from reference TRBV19 and TRBJ2-7, reads DGGITQSPKYLFRKEGQNVTLSCEQNLNHDAMYWYRQDPGQGLRLIYYSQIVNDFQKGDIAEGYSVSREKKESFPLTVTSAQKNPTAFYLCASSPRQGPGEQYFGPGTRLTVT.

Ten or more counts support this clonotype. The V call is TRBV29-1, the J call TRBJ2-7; possible D gene TRBD2, 6 bases. V lost 8 bases, J lost 4 bases, and 12 bases lay in between. Germline CDR1 SQVTM, CDR2 ANQGSEA. The CDR3 runs 11 residues. CDR3 nucleotide sequence: TGCAGCCTCGGGGGTTATTACGAGCAGTACTTC. It encodes CSLGGYYEQYF.

This clonotype has just a few counts. The CDR3 reads CASSEGRLAGRRDEQYF. The CDR3 DNA is TGTGCCAGCAGTGAAGGTCGGCTAGCGGGTCGGCGGGACGAGCAGTACTTC. The chain is built from TRBV6-1 and TRBJ2-7, with TRBD2 matching 8 bases. The CDR3 sequence is 17 residues long. Germline loops: CDR1 MNHNS, CDR2 SASEGT. V was clipped by 1 base and J by 5 bases; unmatched bases: 13.

This clonotype was observed many times. The chain uses TRBV27 and TRBJ1-5, with D unresolved. CDR3 length: 14 amino acids. V lost 3 bases, J lost 0 bases, and 6 bases lay in between. In germline, CDR1 is MNHEY, CDR2 SMNVEV (reference sequence). The CDR3 bases are TGTGCCAGCAGTTTCACTAGTAGCAATCAGCCCCAGCATTTT. Protein product: CASSFTSSNQPQHF.

The V call is TRBV5-6, the J call TRBJ2-7; 10 bases are shared with TRBD2. CDR1 and CDR2 from the germline V gene are SGHDT and YYEEEE. The J segment lost 5 bases and the V segment lost 0 bases, leaving 5 bases of the junction unmatched. The CDR3 covers 15 residues. CDR3 DNA: TGTGCCAGCAGCTTGGTAGCTAGCGGGGGCGACGAGCAGTACTTC. This encodes CASSLVASGGDEQYF.

The CDR3: CASSVATGGELFF. The CDR3 DNA is TGTGCCAGCAGCGTAGCTACAGGGGGGGAGCTGTTTTTT. The chain couples TRBV9 to TRBJ2-2; D is possibly TRBD1 (6 bases). There are 13 residues in the CDR3. Between the trimmed V and J ends, which lost 0 bases and 8 bases, there was a span of 8 bases. In germline, CDR1 is SGDLS, CDR2 YYNGEE. Full variable domain (remainder filled in from reference TRBV9 and TRBJ2-2): DSGVTQTPKHLITATGQRVTLRCSPRSGDLSVYWYQQSLDQGLQFLIQYYNGEERAKGNILERFSAQQFPDLHSELNLSSLELGDSALYFCASSVATGGELFFGEGSRLTVL.